The 10 T cell receptor beta chains below all came from one sample that was sequenced in a study of technical replicates of blood from several donors. Some clones are missing from TCRdb's copy, which holds only in-frame ones; the method was immunoSEQ multiplex PCR. The sample lists 75,000 to 100,000 clones; approximately 96% were seen once. Sequencing input: T cells isolated from PBMCs. All receptors come from a human donor in good health.

The chain links TRBV11-2 to TRBJ1-1, with D maybe TRBD1 (5 bases). Germline V CDR1 and CDR2: SGHAT, FQNNGV. The CDR3 is 15 residues long. V shed 8 bases and J shed 6 bases, with 22 bases lying between them. DNA of the CDR3: TGTGCCAGCTCCAGGGCCCCTTCCCTTACGGCTGAAGCTTTCTTT. It translates to CASSRAPSLTAEAFF.

This sequence joins TRBV5-1 and TRBJ1-1, with 8 bases aligning to TRBD1. The CDR3 is 14 amino acids. Germline-derived CDR1 and CDR2 are SGHRS and YFSETQ. Trimming removed 4 bases from V and 4 bases from J; junction bases left unmatched: 6. The CDR3 region is CASSPGDRSTEAFF. CDR3 coding DNA: TGCGCCAGCAGCCCTGGGGACAGGAGCACTGAAGCTTTCTTT. Variable domain in full (rest from reference TRBV5-1 and TRBJ1-1): KAGVTQTPRYLIKTRGQQVTLSCSPISGHRSVSWYQQTPGQGLQFLFEYFSETQRNKGNFPGRFSGRQFSNSRSEMNVSTLELGDSALYLCASSPGDRSTEAFFGQGTRLTVV.

The V gene is TRBV10-3, the J gene TRBJ1-1; the D is unclear. Looked up from germline, CDR1 is ENHRY and CDR2 is SYGVKD. V lost 7 bases to trimming and J lost 1 base, with 10 bases between them. The CDR3 has 13 residues. This CDR3 reads CAINWATNTEAFF. The CDR3 nucleotides are TGTGCCATCAATTGGGCCACGAACACTGAAGCTTTCTTT.

V and J are TRBV19 and TRBJ2-1; the D is unclear. Trimming removed 6 bases from V and 0 bases from J, with 15 bases in between. Germline CDR1 and CDR2: LNHDA and SQIVND (reference sequence). The CDR3 is 16 residues long. CDR3 residues: CASRYNTLISYNEQFF. CDR3 in DNA: TGTGCCAGTAGATATAACACGCTCATCTCCTACAATGAGCAGTTCTTC.

V usage is TRBV6-5 and J usage is TRBJ2-7; no clear D gene. Trimming took off 0 bases at V and 2 bases at J, with 8 bases between the two ends. This CDR3 contains 14 residues. Germline-derived CDR1 and CDR2 are MNHEY and SVGAGI. The CDR3 sequence is CASSYSNPAYEQYF. In nucleotides, the CDR3 is TGTGCCAGCAGTTACTCGAACCCAGCCTACGAGCAGTACTTC.

The chain joins TRBV6-5 to TRBJ1-2; the match to TRBD1 covers 10 bases. After removal of 4 bases from V and 3 bases from J, the junction contained 5 bases not matched to a gene. Germline loops: CDR1 MNHEY, CDR2 SVGAGI. The CDR3 length is 15 residues. CDR3 in DNA: TGTGCCAGCAGTTCTGGACAGGGGGTATACTATGGCTACACCTTC. This sequence encodes CASSSGQGVYYGYTF.

The J gene is TRBJ2-5, the V gene TRBV7-6, with 9 bases matching TRBD2. The CDR3 length is 15 residues. Trimming cost V 5 bases and J 2 bases; bases outside gene matches: 6. Germline assignment: CDR1 SGHVS and CDR2 FNYEAQ. As DNA, the CDR3 is TGTGCCAGCAGCCAGACTAGCGGAGTTCAAGAGACCCAGTACTTC. Translation: CASSQTSGVQETQYF.

The chain couples TRBV2 to TRBJ2-1, with D possibly matching TRBD1 (6 bases). With 8 bases removed from V and 15 bases from J, the gap between germline ends came to 20 bases. The CDR3 sequence is 12 residues long. From germline, CDR1 is SNHLY and CDR2 FYNNEI. CDR3 DNA sequence: TGTGCCAGCGGGTACGAGGTTGGGGGCACGTTCTTC. This encodes CASGYEVGGTFF.

The chain couples TRBV5-1 to TRBJ2-5; a possible D gene is TRBD2 (6 bases). The CDR3 loop spans 16 amino acids. V was shortened by 4 bases and J by 2 bases, with 18 bases between the two germline ends. Germline V CDR1 and CDR2: SGHRS, YFSETQ. As DNA, the CDR3 is TGCGCCAGCAGCAACCTATTAGCGGAGGTACAAGAGACCCAGTACTTC. Residues: CASSNLLAEVQETQYF. The full variable domain, its missing parts supplied by reference TRBV5-1 and TRBJ2-5, is KAGVTQTPRYLIKTRGQQVTLSCSPISGHRSVSWYQQTPGQGLQFLFEYFSETQRNKGNFPGRFSGRQFSNSRSEMNVSTLELGDSALYLCASSNLLAEVQETQYFGPGTRLLVL.

The chain combines TRBV6-6 with TRBJ1-5, with D perhaps matching TRBD1 (5 bases). Trimming left V 2 bases short and J 4 bases short, with 12 bases between. Germline-derived CDR1 and CDR2 are MNHNY and SVGAGI (reference sequence). This CDR3 has 15 amino acids. CDR3 sequence: CASSYRDSPNQPQHF. CDR3 coding DNA: TGTGCCAGCAGTTACCGAGACAGCCCAAATCAGCCCCAGCATTTT.